The next 27 T cell receptor beta chains were all read from a single sample in a study of CD8 T cells in Susac syndrome. cDNA came from 0.5 to 1 ug RNA primed by random hexamers. Using its own MiXCR run on the immunoSEQ multiplex PCR reads, TCRdb lists one record per CDR3 protein. This table has more than 110,000 distinct CDR3 sequences, around 94% appearing once. The specimen was CD8+ T cells from PBMCs. These receptors were collected from a human donor in good health.

This clonotype was counted a single time. V usage is TRBV12-3 or TRBV12-4 and J usage is TRBJ2-1; D possibly corresponds to TRBD1 (5 bases). Trimming stripped 7 bases from V and 6 bases from J, with 13 bases between. The CDR3 is 13 amino acids. CDR3 sequence: CASIPLRGNEQFF. The CDR3 nucleotides read TGTGCCAGCATACCCCTTAGGGGCAATGAGCAGTTCTTC.

This chain joins TRBV6-6 and TRBJ2-2, with 7 bases that match TRBD2. V lost 10 bases to trimming and J lost 1 base; unmatched junction nucleotides: 12. In germline, CDR1 is MNHNY, CDR2 SVGAGI (reference sequence). The CDR3 sequence is 16 residues long. This CDR3 is CATSETGRGNTGELFF. The CDR3 nucleotides are TGTGCCACCTCTGAAACTGGGAGGGGGAACACCGGGGAGCTGTTTTTT.

V gene TRBV28 combines with J gene TRBJ2-3; TRBD1 agrees at 12 bases. V lost 5 bases to trimming and J lost 5 bases; unmatched junction nucleotides: 5. This CDR3 is 15 amino acids long. Looked up from germline, CDR1 is MDHEN and CDR2 is SYDVKM. The CDR3 region is CASSAGTGGLDTQYF. In DNA, the CDR3 is TGTGCCAGCAGTGCCGGGACAGGGGGCCTAGATACGCAGTATTTT.

V and J are TRBV6-5 and TRBJ1-5, with D possibly being TRBD1 (6 bases). CDR1 is MNHEY and CDR2 is SVGAGI in the germline V gene. V lost 2 bases, J lost 6 bases, and 11 bases lay in between. This CDR3 region has 14 residues. This CDR3 is CASSYAGVGQPQHF. In DNA, the CDR3 is TGTGCCAGCAGTTACGCAGGGGTTGGTCAGCCCCAGCATTTT.

V gene TRBV15 combines with J gene TRBJ1-2; TRBD1 might be the D (5 bases). The CDR3 loop spans 16 amino acids. Germline CDR1 reads LNHNV; CDR2 reads YYDKDF (reference sequence). The V end lost 1 base, the J end lost 4 bases, and 16 bases lay between the germline ends. Here the CDR3 DNA reads TGTGCCACCAGCAGAGCCCCCGGTGACGGGGGCTATGGCTACACCTTC. Its protein is CATSRAPGDGGYGYTF.

The chain is built from TRBV27 and TRBJ2-1; D perhaps matches TRBD1 (6 bases). V shed 6 bases and J shed 9 bases, with 12 bases lying between them. Germline loops: CDR1 MNHEY, CDR2 SMNVEV (reference sequence). The CDR3 runs 12 residues. The CDR3 nucleotides are TGTGCCAGCAGATCAGCAGGGGTTGAGCAGTTCTTC. Amino acids: CASRSAGVEQFF.

The chain joins TRBV2 to TRBJ1-2; 7 bases match TRBD1. The ends lost 2 bases at V and 3 bases at J; junction bases unmatched: 3. Germline CDR1 reads SNHLY; CDR2 reads FYNNEI. The CDR3 contains 14 residues. Written as DNA, the CDR3 is TGTGCCAGCAGTGAACCCGGGACAGACTATGGCTACACCTTC. Translating it yields CASSEPGTDYGYTF.

The V and J genes are TRBV9 and TRBJ2-7; a weak D match, TRBD2 (6 bases). CDR3 length equals 14 residues. Trimming took 3 bases from V and 2 from J, leaving 12 bases between them. CDR1 and CDR2 from the germline V gene are SGDLS and YYNGEE. CDR3 loop: CASSGGTDTYEQYF. CDR3 DNA sequence: TGTGCCAGCAGCGGAGGGACTGATACCTACGAGCAGTACTTC.

The chain has TRBV7-2 and TRBJ2-1; D possibly corresponds to TRBD2 (5 bases). V was shortened by 1 base and J by 6 bases, with 7 bases between the two germline ends. This CDR3 comprises 13 residues. From germline, CDR1 is SGHTA and CDR2 FQGNSA. Written as DNA, the CDR3 is TGTGCCAGCAGCTTAGGGGCGGGCAATGAGCAGTTCTTC. Protein sequence: CASSLGAGNEQFF.

This chain connects TRBV15 to TRBJ2-2; 8 nucleotides agree with TRBD2. Trimming removed 8 bases from V and 6 bases from J; junction bases left unmatched: 5. Per the germline V gene, CDR1 is LNHNV and CDR2 is YYDKDF (reference sequence). CDR3 length: 13 residues. CDR3 loop: CATGLAGAGELFF. CDR3 coding DNA: TGTGCCACCGGCCTAGCGGGTGCCGGGGAGCTGTTTTTT.

The chain employs TRBV15 and TRBJ1-5; tentative D call: TRBD1 (5 bases). In germline, CDR1 is LNHNV, CDR2 YYDKDF (reference sequence). Trimming took 1 base from V and 3 from J, leaving 10 bases between them. The CDR3 length is 15 residues. The DNA for the CDR3 is TGTGCCACCAGCAGAGCGGGGGGTGACAATCAGCCCCAGCATTTT. This encodes CATSRAGGDNQPQHF.

The V call is TRBV27, the J call TRBJ2-5; D possibly corresponds to TRBD2 (6 bases). This CDR3 has 13 amino acids. Germline loops: CDR1 MNHEY, CDR2 SMNVEV (reference sequence). V lost 1 base and J 3 bases, leaving 6 bases between the germline ends. Here the CDR3 DNA reads TGTGCCAGCAGTTTATGGGGGGAAGAGACCCAGTACTTC. Protein sequence: CASSLWGEETQYF.

The rearrangement joins TRBV25-1 to TRBJ2-1, with D possibly TRBD2 on 5 matching bases. This CDR3 has 15 residues. The germline V gene encodes CDR1 MGHDK and CDR2 SYGVNS. V was pared by 3 bases and J by 3 bases, with 12 bases between. The CDR3, as DNA: TGTGCCAGCAGTGATCTTGGTAGCGACTACAATGAGCAGTTCTTC. It is translated as CASSDLGSDYNEQFF.

V usage is TRBV7-9 and J usage is TRBJ2-7; 7 bases align to TRBD2. The CDR3 contains 14 residues. The V gene end was trimmed by 7 bases and the J gene end by 1 base; junction bases not matched to a gene: 7. Germline-derived CDR1 and CDR2 are SEHNR and FQNEAQ (reference sequence). The CDR3 sequence: CASKAPGLSYEQYF. In DNA, the CDR3 is TGTGCCAGCAAGGCCCCGGGACTATCCTACGAGCAGTACTTC.

The chain recombines TRBV5-1 with TRBJ2-7; maybe TRBD1 (6 bases). The CDR3 totals 12 residues. Trimming pared 5 bases from V and 4 bases from J, leaving 10 bases between. CDR1 and CDR2 (germline): SGHRS, YFSETQ. CDR3 coding DNA: TGCGCCAGCAGGGGGGACAAGTACGAGCAGTACTTC. Amino acids: CASRGDKYEQYF.

This chain connects TRBV30 to TRBJ1-1, with D possibly TRBD1 on 5 matching bases. The germline V gene has CDR1 GTSNPN and CDR2 SVGIG (reference sequence). Deletions cut 1 base from V and 2 bases from J, with 11 bases between. This CDR3 has 14 amino acids. CDR3 amino acids: CAWSEEGHNTEAFF. The DNA for the CDR3 is TGTGCCTGGAGTGAGGAGGGGCACAACACTGAAGCTTTCTTT.

This clonotype was seen a few times. The chain links TRBV27 to TRBJ1-1; the D gene is possibly TRBD1 (6 bases). The CDR3 loop spans 13 amino acids. With 3 bases removed from V and 3 bases from J, the gap between germline ends came to 8 bases. Per the germline V gene, CDR1 is MNHEY and CDR2 is SMNVEV (reference sequence). CDR3 sequence: CASSFEGDTEAFF. CDR3 nucleotides: TGTGCCAGCAGTTTTGAGGGGGACACTGAAGCTTTCTTT.

The chain couples TRBV9 to TRBJ2-5; tentative D call: TRBD2 (5 bases). Trimming pared 3 bases from V and 4 bases from J, leaving 13 bases between. The CDR3 totals 14 residues. Per germline, CDR1 SGDLS and CDR2 YYNGEE. In nucleotides, the CDR3 is TGTGCCAGCAGCGGCGGAGGAGGCGGAGAGACCCAGTACTTC. Protein: CASSGGGGGETQYF.

The chain links TRBV9 to TRBJ2-5, with 8 bases fitting TRBD2. Germline V gene sequence: CDR1 SGDLS, CDR2 YYNGEE. With V trimmed by 4 bases and J by 4 bases, 15 bases remained unmatched. The CDR3 covers 17 residues. CDR3 nucleotides: TGTGCCAGCAGCCTGGGTGGGAGCGGGAGTCCTTCAGAGACCCAGTACTTC. This gives the protein CASSLGGSGSPSETQYF.

The chain couples TRBV4-1 to TRBJ2-7; the D call may be TRBD1 or TRBD2 (5 bases each). The CDR3 runs to 14 residues. CDR1 and CDR2 from the germline V gene are MGHRA and YSYEKL. V was cut by 1 base and J by 3 bases, with 10 bases left in between. The CDR3 DNA sequence: TGCGCCAGCAGCCAAGGGGACGATAACTACGAGCAGTACTTC. Translation gives CASSQGDDNYEQYF.

V is TRBV15 and J is TRBJ2-7; TRBD2 aligns across 13 bases. Germline CDR1 reads LNHNV; CDR2 reads YYDKDF (reference sequence). The CDR3 runs to 15 residues. The junction had 1 base not matched to a gene; V was cut back by 1 base and J by 4 bases. The CDR3 protein is CATSRGTSGSYEQYF. CDR3 in DNA: TGTGCCACCAGCAGAGGGACTAGCGGGAGTTACGAGCAGTACTTC.

The V call is TRBV30, the J call TRBJ2-1; 9 bases line up with TRBD1. Germline loops: CDR1 GTSNPN, CDR2 SVGIG (reference sequence). V trimming: 6 bases; J trimming: 7 bases; junction bases outside the gene matches: 13. The CDR3 totals 15 residues. The CDR3 here is CACDSGTGTRNEQFF. CDR3 sequence (DNA): TGTGCCTGTGACTCCGGGACAGGGACGAGGAATGAGCAGTTCTTC.

V usage is TRBV28 and J usage is TRBJ1-1; a weak D match, TRBD1 (5 bases). With 6 bases removed from V and 4 bases from J, the gap between germline ends came to 12 bases. Germline CDR1 is MDHEN and CDR2 is SYDVKM. The CDR3 covers 13 residues. As DNA, the CDR3 is TGTGCCAGCAGCGACACCCAGGGCACTGAAGCTTTCTTT. Translation: CASSDTQGTEAFF.

The chain is built from TRBV20-1 and TRBJ2-7; 13 nucleotides agree with TRBD2. CDR1 is DFQATT and CDR2 is SNEGSKA in the germline V gene (reference sequence). CDR3 length: 13 residues. Unmatched junction bases numbered 7, after V lost 7 bases and J lost 7 bases. This CDR3 is CSGMGLAGWEQYF. The DNA for the CDR3 is TGCAGTGGGATGGGACTAGCGGGGTGGGAGCAGTACTTC.

The rearrangement links TRBV7-6 to TRBJ2-3, with D possibly matching TRBD2 (6 bases). Trimming removed 1 base at V and 2 bases at J, with 10 bases between. The CDR3 consists of 15 residues. Germline loops: CDR1 SGHVS, CDR2 FNYEAQ. The CDR3 coding sequence is TGTGCCAGCAGCTTAGAGGCGGGATTCACAGATACGCAGTATTTT. Its translation: CASSLEAGFTDTQYF.

The chain combines TRBV3-1 with TRBJ2-3, with D hard to call. The germline gives CDR1 LGHDT, CDR2 YNNKEL (reference sequence). The CDR3 runs 15 residues. V was cut by 1 base and J by 6 bases, with 14 bases left in between. CDR3 sequence: CASSQVRRSHDTQYF. The CDR3 region has the DNA TGTGCCAGCAGCCAAGTGCGGCGGAGTCACGATACGCAGTATTTT.

The V call is TRBV27, the J call TRBJ2-3; D is unclear. Germline values: CDR1 MNHEY, CDR2 SMNVEV (reference sequence). This CDR3 spans 11 amino acids. The V gene lost 4 bases and the J gene lost 4 bases, with 3 bases spanning the gap. The CDR3 bases are TGTGCCAGCAGTTATGCAGATACGCAGTATTTT. Protein sequence: CASSYADTQYF.